The table lists the clone carrying this TCR beta chain with many counts. This sample was taken from a study of T-cell reconstitution after alpha-beta-depleted transplantation in children. Molecular barcoding with unique molecular identifiers was used for the TCRbeta library. Using its own MiXCR run on the PCR reads, TCRdb lists one record per CDR3 protein. This repertoire shows fewer than 700,000 distinct CDR3 sequences, 20% to 25% found once; its top ten account for 11% to 15%. V dropped 5 bases and J dropped 0 bases, with 6 bases sitting between them. The CDR3 loop spans 12 amino acids. CDR1 and CDR2 (germline): DFQATT, SNEGSKA (reference sequence).

This specimen was PBMCs, mostly from graft donor cells, taken 360 days after TCRalphabeta/CD19-depleted stem cell transplant. The chain joins TRBV20-1 to TRBJ2-3, with unresolved D. The sequence came from a boy in the first two years of life who had a stem cell transplant for acute myeloid leukemia, so the T cells may come from the graft donor. CDR3 sequence (DNA): TGCAGTGCTTACAAAAGCACAGATACGCAGTATTTT. It is translated as CSAYKSTDTQYF.